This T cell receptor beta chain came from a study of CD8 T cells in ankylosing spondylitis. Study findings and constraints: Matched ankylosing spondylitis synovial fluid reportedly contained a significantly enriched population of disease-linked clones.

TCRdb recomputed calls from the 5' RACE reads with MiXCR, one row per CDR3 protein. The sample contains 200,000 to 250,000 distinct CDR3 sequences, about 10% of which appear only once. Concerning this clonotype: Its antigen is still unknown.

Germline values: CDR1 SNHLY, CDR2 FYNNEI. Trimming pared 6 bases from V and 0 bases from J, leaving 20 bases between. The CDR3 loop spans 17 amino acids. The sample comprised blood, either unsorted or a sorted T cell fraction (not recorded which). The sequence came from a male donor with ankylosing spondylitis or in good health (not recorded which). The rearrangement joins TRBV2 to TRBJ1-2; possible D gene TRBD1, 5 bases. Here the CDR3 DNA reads TGTGCCAGCAGCGCTACACAGACGGGGACTGCTAACTATGGCTACACCTTC. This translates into CASSATQTGTANYGYTF. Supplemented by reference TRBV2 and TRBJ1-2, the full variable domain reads EPEVTQTPSHQVTQMGQEVILRCVPISNHLYFYWYRQILGQKVEFLVSFYNNEISEKSEIFDDQFSVERPDGSNFTLKIRSTKLEDSAMYFCASSATQTGTANYGYTFGSGTRLTVV.